Below are 7 T cell receptor beta chains sequenced from a single sample in a study of blood T cell repertoires in COVID-19. Only in-frame clones appear in the TCRdb table, and some are missing; sequencing was by immunoSEQ multiplex PCR. This sample has 200,000 to 250,000 clones, with 85% to 90% found just once. The sequencing sample was made of peripheral blood. The receptors stem from a young man with COVID-19, enrolled during active disease.

CDR3 loop: CASSLAGSYEQYF. The CDR3 region has the DNA TGTGCCAGCAGCCTCGCAGGCTCCTACGAGCAGTACTTC. The V call is TRBV7-3, the J call TRBJ2-7; D gene unclear. CDR3 length equals 13 residues. Germline CDR1 is SGHTA and CDR2 is FQGTGA. V lost 5 bases and J lost 0, with 8 bases in between.

V usage is TRBV13 and J usage is TRBJ2-7; 7 bases map to TRBD1. Germline assignment: CDR1 PRHDT and CDR2 FYEKMQ (reference sequence). The CDR3 covers 13 residues. The V segment lost 5 bases and the J segment 2 bases; nucleotides outside the gene matches: 3. The CDR3 sequence is CASSPTGAYEQYF. Written as DNA, the CDR3 is TGTGCCAGCAGCCCTACAGGGGCCTACGAGCAGTACTTC.

The chain recombines TRBV7-9 with TRBJ2-7; 12 bases agree with TRBD2. V trimming: 5 bases; J trimming: 6 bases; junction bases outside the gene matches: 14. Germline V gene data show CDR1 as SEHNR and CDR2 as FQNEAQ (reference sequence). The CDR3 has 17 residues. The DNA for the CDR3 is TGTGCCAGCAGCGGCGACAGACCTAGCGGGAGGGCCGTCGAGCAGTACTTC. This gives the protein CASSGDRPSGRAVEQYF.

The genes are TRBV30 and TRBJ1-1, with TRBD1 identical over 8 bases. J gave up 6 bases and V 5 bases, and 8 bases lay outside the gene matches. Germline lookup yields CDR1 GTSNPN and CDR2 SVGIG (reference sequence). The CDR3 is made up of 13 amino acids. The CDR3 DNA follows: TGTGCCTGGGCGGGACAGGCGCTGGCTGAAGCTTTCTTT. Its translation is CAWAGQALAEAFF.

The rearrangement uses TRBV5-1 and TRBJ1-2; 9 bases line up with TRBD1. Germline trimming cut 0 bases from V and 8 bases from J; bases unmatched to any gene: 8. Germline loops: CDR1 SGHRS, CDR2 YFSETQ. The length of the CDR3 is 15 residues. CDR3 DNA: TGCGCCAGCAGCTTGGAGGACAGGGGTCCGGGAGGCTACACCTTC. It is translated as CASSLEDRGPGGYTF.

In its sample, this clone was seen a few times. This chain uses TRBV9 with TRBJ1-1; D is possibly TRBD1 (5 bases). Germline V lookup: CDR1 SGDLS, CDR2 YYNGEE. Trimming pared 4 bases from V and 5 bases from J, leaving 12 bases between. This CDR3 contains 13 residues. CDR3 in DNA: TGTGCCAGCAGCTTGGGGGGAGGTACTGAAGCTTTCTTT. This translates into CASSLGGGTEAFF.

The chain recombines TRBV3-1 (or the pseudogene TRBV3-2) with TRBJ1-5; TRBD1 aligns across 9 bases. This CDR3 spans 15 amino acids. V shed 4 bases and J 5 bases; nucleotides not matched to a gene: 6. Germline V gives CDR1 LGHDT, CDR2 YNNKEL (reference sequence). The DNA for the CDR3 is TGTGCCAGCAGCCCCACGACAGGGGGTGATCAGCCCCAGCATTTT. Residues: CASSPTTGGDQPQHF.